The next 5 T cell receptor beta chains were all read from a single sample in a study of response to subunit inactivated influenza vaccine. TCRdb re-called the RT-PCR reads with MiXCR, one entry per CDR3 protein. Here the sample spans about 240,000 distinct CDR3 sequences, more than 9% being singletons. The sample was non-naive T cells sorted from PBMCs, taken around two weeks before vaccination. The receptors shown here come from a man aged 50 to 59 who received an inactivated influenza vaccine.

Many counts were recorded for this clonotype. The chain combines TRBV7-9 with TRBJ1-1; D uncertain. Germline V gives CDR1 SEHNR, CDR2 FQNEAQ (reference sequence). There are 11 residues in the CDR3. Trimming left V 1 base short and J 7 bases short, with 4 bases between. CDR3 residues: CASSLGVEAFF. The CDR3 nucleotides read TGTGCCAGCAGCTTAGGGGTTGAAGCTTTCTTT.

The chain combines TRBV12-3 or TRBV12-4 with TRBJ2-3; D remains ambiguous. The CDR3 has 13 amino acids. V lost 3 bases to trimming and J lost 5 bases, with 9 bases between them. CDR3 DNA sequence: TGTGCCAGCAGTTTTGGCTCCGGAGATACGCAGTATTTT. This codes for CASSFGSGDTQYF.

This clonotype has just a few counts. This chain joins TRBV4-1 and TRBJ2-2, with D perhaps matching TRBD1 (5 bases). CDR1 and CDR2 (germline): MGHRA, YSYEKL. The V end was cut by 5 bases, the J end by 2 bases, with 15 bases between. The CDR3 has 16 residues. CDR3 amino acids: CASSLKEQANTGELFF. CDR3 nucleotides: TGCGCCAGCAGCTTGAAGGAACAGGCCAACACCGGGGAGCTGTTTTTT.

The chain employs TRBV5-6 and TRBJ1-5, with TRBD1 as a possible D gene (5 bases). The CDR3 extends over 12 amino acids. The V gene's germline CDR1 is SGHDT and CDR2 YYEEEE. Trimming removed 0 bases from V and 9 bases from J, with 7 bases in between. The chain's CDR3 is CASSLGGPPQHF. CDR3 bases: TGTGCCAGCAGCTTGGGGGGCCCGCCCCAGCATTTT.

This clonotype was picked up a small number of times. This rearrangement joins TRBV27 to TRBJ2-6, with TRBD1 matching over 8 bases. The J segment lost 4 bases and the V segment lost 5 bases, leaving 13 bases of the junction unmatched. The CDR3 is made up of 18 amino acids. From germline, CDR1 is MNHEY and CDR2 SMNVEV (reference sequence). The CDR3: CASSGRTGPSSGANVLTF. The CDR3 nucleotides read TGTGCCAGCAGTGGACGGACAGGGCCAAGCTCGGGGGCCAACGTCCTGACTTTC.